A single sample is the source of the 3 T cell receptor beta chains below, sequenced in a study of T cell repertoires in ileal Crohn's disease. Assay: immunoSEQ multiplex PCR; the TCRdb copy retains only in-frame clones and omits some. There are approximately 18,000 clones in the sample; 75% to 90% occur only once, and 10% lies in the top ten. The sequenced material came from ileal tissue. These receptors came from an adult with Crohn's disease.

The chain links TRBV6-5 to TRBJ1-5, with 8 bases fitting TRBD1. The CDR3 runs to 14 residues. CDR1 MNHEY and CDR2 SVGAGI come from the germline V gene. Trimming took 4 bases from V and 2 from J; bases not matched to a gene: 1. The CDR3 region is CASSSTGGNQPQHF. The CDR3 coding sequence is TGTGCCAGCAGTTCGACAGGGGGCAATCAGCCCCAGCATTTT.

CDR3 in DNA: TGTGCCAGCATATTGACAGGGCCGAATGAAAAACTGTTTTTT. Protein sequence: CASILTGPNEKLFF. The rearrangement uses TRBV7-9 and TRBJ1-4; 7 bases are shared with TRBD1. With V trimmed by 7 bases and J by 5 bases, 7 bases remained unmatched. This CDR3 comprises 14 residues. Germline CDR1 and CDR2: SEHNR and FQNEAQ (reference sequence).

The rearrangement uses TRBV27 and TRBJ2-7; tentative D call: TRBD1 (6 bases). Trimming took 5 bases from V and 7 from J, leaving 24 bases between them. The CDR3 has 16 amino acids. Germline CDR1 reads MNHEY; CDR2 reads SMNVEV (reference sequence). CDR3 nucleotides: TGTGCCAGCAGTGGAATGGGACACACCGGGTCGTGGGAGCAGTACTTC. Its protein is CASSGMGHTGSWEQYF.